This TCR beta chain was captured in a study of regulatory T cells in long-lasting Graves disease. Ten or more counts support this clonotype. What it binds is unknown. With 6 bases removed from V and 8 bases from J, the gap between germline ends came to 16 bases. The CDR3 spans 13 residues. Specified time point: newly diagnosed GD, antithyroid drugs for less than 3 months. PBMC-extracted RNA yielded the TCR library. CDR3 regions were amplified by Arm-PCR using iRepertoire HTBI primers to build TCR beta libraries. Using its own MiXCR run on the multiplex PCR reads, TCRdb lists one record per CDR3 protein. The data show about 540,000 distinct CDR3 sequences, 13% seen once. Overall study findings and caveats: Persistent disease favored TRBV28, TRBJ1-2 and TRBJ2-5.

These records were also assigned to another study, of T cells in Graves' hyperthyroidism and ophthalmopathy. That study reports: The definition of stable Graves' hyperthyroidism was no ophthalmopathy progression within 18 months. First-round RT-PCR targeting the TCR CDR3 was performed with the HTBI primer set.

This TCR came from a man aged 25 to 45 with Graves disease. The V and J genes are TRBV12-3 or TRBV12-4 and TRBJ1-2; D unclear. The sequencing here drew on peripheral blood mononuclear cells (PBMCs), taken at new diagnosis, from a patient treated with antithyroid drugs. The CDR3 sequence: CASSPGRFQGYTF. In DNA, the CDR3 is TGTGCCAGCAGCCCCGGACGGTTCCAGGGCTACACCTTC.